This is a list of T cell receptor beta chains from one sample in a study of early T cells in non-severe SARS-CoV-2 infection. TCRdb redid the calling of the 5' RACE reads with MiXCR, one entry per CDR3 protein. The sample holds some 30,000 distinct CDR3 sequences; 4.7% are singletons and the top ten take 7% to 9%. The sequencing sample was made of whole blood. The origin of the receptors is an adult who was a healthcare worker with PCR-confirmed SARS-CoV-2 infection or an uninfected control (not recorded which). Each CDR3 is given with its conserved first and last residue. The D gene is left open where the match is weak. Rows give clone size only sometimes, using once, few, many, or a class for an expanded clone.

d_gene | j_gene | abundance | v_gene | CDR3aa | CDR3nt
TRBD1 | TRBJ1-5 | many | TRBV20-1 | CSAVTGGRSRNQPQHF | TGCAGTGCCGTAACAGGGGGAAGGTCTCGCAATCAGCCCCAGCATTTT
TRBD1 | TRBJ1-1 | - | TRBV19 | CASSQRGDRGLNTEAFF | TGTGCCAGTAGTCAACGTGGGGACAGGGGATTGAACACTGAAGCTTTCTTT
- | TRBJ1-2 | many | TRBV3-1 | CASSQLGYGYTF | TGTGCCAGCAGCCAATTGGGATATGGCTACACCTTC
TRBD2 | TRBJ2-7 | many | TRBV7-9 | CASSLQPGLATSRQYF | TGTGCCAGCAGCTTGCAACCGGGACTAGCGACCTCCAGGCAGTACTTC
- | TRBJ2-5 | few | TRBV10-1 | CASSREYQETQYF | TGCGCCAGCAGTAGGGAGTACCAAGAGACCCAGTACTTC
- | TRBJ2-2 | many | TRBV2 | CASRKMNTGELFF | TGTGCCAGCAGAAAAATGAACACCGGGGAGCTGTTTTTT
- | TRBJ1-5 | few | TRBV20-1 | CSASPGFDQPQHF | TGCAGTGCTAGTCCCGGGTTTGATCAGCCCCAGCATTTT
- | TRBJ1-6 | many | TRBV18 | CASSPPGRNSPLHF | TGTGCCAGCTCACCACCAGGCAGGAATTCACCCCTCCACTTT
- | TRBJ2-1 | many | TRBV11-2 | CASSLDFAGNSYNEQFF | TGTGCCAGCAGCTTAGACTTCGCGGGGAACTCCTACAATGAGCAGTTCTTC
- | TRBJ2-1 | many | TRBV7-9 | CASSFDSEQFF | TGTGCCAGCAGCTTTGATTCTGAGCAGTTCTTC
- | TRBJ2-7 | many | TRBV4-1 | CASSQRTDYEQYF | TGCGCCAGCAGCCAGAGGACAGACTACGAGCAGTACTTC
- | TRBJ2-7 | - | TRBV7-8 | CASSWGSTRSSYEQYF | TGTGCCAGCAGCTGGGGATCGACACGGAGCTCCTACGAGCAGTACTTC
TRBD1 | TRBJ2-7 | many | TRBV5-8 | CASSRWDSTYEQYF | TGTGCCAGCAGCCGATGGGACAGTACCTACGAGCAGTACTTC
- | TRBJ1-5 | many | TRBV24-1 | CATSDPVEGNQPQHF | TGTGCCACCAGTGATCCCGTAGAGGGCAATCAGCCCCAGCATTTT
TRBD1 | TRBJ2-7 | many | TRBV10-3 | CAISSGQGSYEQYF | TGTGCCATCAGCTCGGGACAGGGGTCCTACGAGCAGTACTTC
- | TRBJ2-2 | few | TRBV14 | CASSQMNAGELFF | TGTGCCAGCAGCCAAATGAATGCCGGGGAGCTGTTTTTT
- | TRBJ2-3 | medium-sized | TRBV5-6 | CASSRTVRTSTDTQYF | TGTGCCAGCAGCCGAACTGTGCGGACGAGCACAGATACGCAGTATTTT
- | TRBJ1-4 | many | TRBV9 | CASSVAAASEKLFF | TGTGCCAGCAGCGTAGCAGCGGCGAGTGAAAAACTGTTTTTT
- | TRBJ2-3 | many | TRBV15 | CATSRVVADTQYF | TGTGCCACCAGCAGAGTAGTTGCAGATACGCAGTATTTT
TRBD1 | TRBJ1-1 | few | TRBV7-9 | CASSHGQGQRAFF | TGTGCCAGCAGCCACGGACAGGGGCAACGGGCTTTCTTT
TRBD1 | TRBJ2-7 | many | TRBV15 | CATSRDRTGGGEQYF | TGTGCCACCAGCAGAGATAGGACAGGGGGAGGCGAGCAGTACTTC
TRBD1 | TRBJ1-2 | many | TRBV12-5 | CASGSSGQLYGYTF | TGTGCTAGTGGATCTTCGGGACAGCTCTATGGCTACACCTTC
- | TRBJ1-2 | - | TRBV28 | CASSSPTGSQDGYTF | TGTGCCAGCAGTTCCCCTACAGGGTCTCAGGATGGCTACACCTTC
- | TRBJ2-7 | - | TRBV12-3/TRBV12-4 | CASSPTAMNYEQYF | TGTGCCAGCAGTCCCACCGCTATGAACTACGAGCAGTACTTC
- | TRBJ2-5 | many | TRBV20-1 | CSARDTGGYQETQYF | TGCAGTGCTAGAGATACCGGGGGATACCAAGAGACCCAGTACTTC
TRBD1 | TRBJ2-7 | - | TRBV10-1 | CASSEGSGGMDEQYF | TGCGCCAGCAGTGAGGGCTCAGGGGGAATGGACGAGCAGTACTTC
- | TRBJ2-3 | few | TRBV12-3/TRBV12-4 | CASSPQGGPARTDTQYF | TGTGCCAGCAGCCCCCAAGGGGGACCCGCGCGCACAGATACGCAGTATTTT
- | TRBJ2-2 | many | TRBV2 | CASSRQENTGELFF | TGTGCCAGCAGTAGACAGGAGAACACCGGGGAGCTGTTTTTT
- | TRBJ2-1 | many | TRBV7-2 | CASSLAHSLSYNEQFF | TGTGCCAGCAGCTTAGCGCACAGCCTGTCCTACAATGAGCAGTTCTTC
TRBD1 | TRBJ2-2 | many | TRBV19 | CASSRPGQGTGELFF | TGTGCCAGTAGTAGGCCGGGACAGGGTACCGGGGAGCTGTTTTTT
- | TRBJ2-4 | - | TRBV5-5 | CASSGTKNIQYF | TGTGCCAGCAGCGGAACCAAAAACATTCAGTACTTC
- | TRBJ2-7 | many | TRBV20-1 | CSATDKSKAYEQYF | TGCAGTGCTACTGATAAGTCTAAAGCCTACGAGCAGTACTTC
- | TRBJ2-7 | - | TRBV3-2 | CASSKRGQGSYEQYF | TGTGCCAGCAGCAAAAGGGGACAGGGTTCCTACGAGCAGTACTTC
- | TRBJ2-7 | many | TRBV12-3/TRBV12-4 | CASSPPGSRGYEQYF | TGTGCCAGCAGTCCCCCGGGCAGCAGAGGCTACGAGCAGTACTTC
- | TRBJ2-3 | - | TRBV7-2 | CASSLELVASADTQYF | TGTGCCAGCAGCTTAGAATTAGTCGCTAGCGCAGATACGCAGTATTTT
- | TRBJ1-3 | many | TRBV20-1 | CSARDTGTSGNTIYF | TGCAGTGCTAGAGATACGGGGACCTCTGGAAACACCATATATTTT
- | TRBJ1-1 | many | TRBV18 | CASSPKEGAEAFF | TGTGCCAGCTCACCCAAGGAGGGTGCTGAAGCTTTCTTT
TRBD2 | TRBJ2-3 | many | TRBV7-2 | CASSLVLTSGDVTQYF | TGTGCCAGCAGCTTAGTTTTGACTAGCGGGGACGTCACGCAGTATTTT
- | TRBJ2-1 | many | TRBV27 | CASSTRVGGNEQFF | TGTGCCAGCAGTACTAGGGTCGGGGGCAATGAGCAGTTCTTC
TRBD1 | TRBJ2-1 | many | TRBV24-1 | CATSGYSGQGYNEQFF | TGTGCCACCAGTGGCTATTCTGGACAGGGGTACAATGAGCAGTTCTTC
- | TRBJ2-3 | many | TRBV11-2 | CASSAPPIYSSTDTQYF | TGTGCCAGCAGCGCACCTCCAATATACTCTAGCACAGATACGCAGTATTTT
- | TRBJ2-1 | many | TRBV24-1 | CATSDNSRGNEQFF | TGTGCCACCAGTGATAATTCCCGGGGCAATGAGCAGTTCTTC
TRBD2 | TRBJ2-3 | many | TRBV12-3/TRBV12-4 | CASSLAGPTDTQYF | TGTGCCAGCAGTCTAGCGGGGCCCACAGATACGCAGTATTTT
- | TRBJ2-5 | many | TRBV9 | CASSVAGQETQYF | TGTGCCAGCAGCGTAGCGGGGCAAGAGACCCAGTACTTC
- | TRBJ1-6 | many | TRBV5-8 | CASSLGGFYSPLHF | TGTGCCAGCAGCTTGGGGGGGTTTTACTCACCCCTCCACTTT
- | TRBJ2-3 | few | TRBV7-7 | CASSADGADTQYF | TGTGCCAGCAGCGCGGACGGGGCAGATACGCAGTATTTT
- | TRBJ2-7 | many | TRBV28 | CASSWALSSYEQYF | TGTGCCAGCAGTTGGGCCCTAAGCTCCTACGAGCAGTACTTC
TRBD1 | TRBJ1-2 | many | TRBV27 | CASSPYRGRDGYTF | TGTGCCAGCAGCCCTTACAGGGGGCGGGATGGCTACACCTTC
- | TRBJ2-1 | many | TRBV5-1 | CASSRASRGGEQFF | TGCGCCAGCAGCCGGGCTAGTCGGGGTGGTGAGCAGTTCTTC
- | TRBJ2-1 | - | TRBV28 | CASSYFDRHNEQFF | TGTGCCAGCAGCTATTTCGACAGGCACAATGAGCAGTTCTTC
- | TRBJ1-2 | medium-sized | TRBV27 | CASSSLSTPDSGYTF | TGTGCCAGCAGTTCTTTGAGTACTCCCGACTCCGGCTACACCTTC